This TCR beta chain is from a study of blood T cell repertoires in COVID-19 (dated by TCRdb to about 2020). Study-wide context: Samples covering the acute and convalescent phases of COVID-19 were provided by collaborators in the United States, Italy and Spain. The material from the prospective study consisted of cDNA or gDNA derived from T cells, B-cell-depleted T cells, or PBMCs. The dataset comprised deeply sampled blood TCRbeta repertoires from subjects exposed to, actively infected with, or recovered from COVID-19. The repertoires were released in a freely available public database meant as a resource for research on the immune response to SARS-CoV-2. Samples came from the ongoing ImmuneRACE study (first 160 participants) plus 1,254 subjects from 6 global collaborators. Sample metadata almost always included a de-identified subject ID, COVID-19 status, age in years and sex. Where available, HLA class I and class II types were obtained from metadata supplied by the sample provider rather than from assay-based typing.

Findings and caveats that apply to the study as a whole: The amount of clinical and demographic metadata varied by source and participant and was provided uncurated.

Via the germline V gene (reference sequence), CDR1 is GTSNPN and CDR2 SVGIG. The CDR3 starts with the cysteine, ends with the phenylalanine, and has 11 residues. The kept DNA is CDR3 alone, 33 bases in frame from the first base. In the prospective study, participants were about 18 to 100 years old, resided in fewer than 25 geographic areas of the United States, and were enrolled through a virtual design. In the prospective study, cohorts were assigned on the basis of participant-reported clinical history obtained from a screening survey and a study questionnaire. For ImmuneRACE Cohort 3, a participant was defined as recovered based on two consecutive negative NP/OP PCR tests, clearance by a healthcare professional, or resolution of symptoms. Each participant in the prospective study had whole blood, serum and a nasopharyngeal or oropharyngeal swab collected by mobile phlebotomists. Participants in the prospective study had the option to provide additional blood draws and questionnaires over a roughly 2-month period. Before DNA extraction, blood samples from the prospective study were shipped at room temperature or frozen.

The immunoSEQ Assay, a bias-controlled multiplex PCR, was used to amplify TCRbeta CDR3 regions from genomic DNA. For the original study's pipeline: Nucleated cell counts per sample were estimated from amplification of reference gene primers within the assay. Sequence reads were collapsed and filtered to measure the absolute abundance of every unique TCRbeta CDR3 rearrangement. For each sample, productive Simpson clonality was calculated as the square root of Simpson's diversity index over productive rearrangements. This immuneACCESS table, as held by TCRdb, lists in-frame sequences with V and J called but not all clones. Of the missing ones, under half trace to an unresolved V gene in checked studies; the others have no known cause. V and J calls and clone size are as listed in that table; D and trimming were resolved from the DNA. This sample gives 190,000 or so clones in total; 75% to 90% of them show up just once. The top ten hold about 10% of the sample.

With respect to this clone: Its antigen is not yet known. No per-base quality is available; no much larger clone lies one base away.

This sequence uses TRBV30 and TRBJ2-7, with TRBD1 perhaps the D gene, on 6 matching bases. The TCR originated in a man in his forties who had recovered from COVID-19. Sequenced: PBMCs or T cells enriched from blood (not recorded which). The CDR3 is CASARGYEQYF. The bases are TGTGCTTCTGCCAGGGGCTACGAGCAGTACTTC.